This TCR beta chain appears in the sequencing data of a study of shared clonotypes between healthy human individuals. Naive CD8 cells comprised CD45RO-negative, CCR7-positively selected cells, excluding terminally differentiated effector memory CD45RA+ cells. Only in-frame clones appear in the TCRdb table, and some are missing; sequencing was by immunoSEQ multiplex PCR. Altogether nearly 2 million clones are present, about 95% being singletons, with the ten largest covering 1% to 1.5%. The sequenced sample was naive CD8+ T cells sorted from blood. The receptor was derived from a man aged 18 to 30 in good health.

The CDR3: CASSLDGAGGPGNEQFF. The DNA of the CDR3 is TGTGCCAGCAGCTTGGATGGGGCGGGAGGGCCGGGTAATGAGCAGTTCTTC. The rearrangement uses TRBV5-6 and TRBJ2-1; 9 bases line up with TRBD2. CDR1 SGHDT and CDR2 YYEEEE come from the germline V gene. V lost 0 bases, J lost 7 bases, and 11 bases stayed unmatched. The CDR3 covers 17 residues.